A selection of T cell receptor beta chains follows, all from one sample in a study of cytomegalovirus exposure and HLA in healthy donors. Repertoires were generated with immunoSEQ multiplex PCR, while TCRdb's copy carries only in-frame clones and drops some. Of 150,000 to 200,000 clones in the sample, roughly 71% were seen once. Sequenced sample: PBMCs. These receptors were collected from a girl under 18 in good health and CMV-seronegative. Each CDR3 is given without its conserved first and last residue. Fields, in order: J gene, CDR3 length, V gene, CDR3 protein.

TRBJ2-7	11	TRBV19	ASSGQEVYEQY
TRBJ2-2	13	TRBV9	ASSDPGQDTGELF
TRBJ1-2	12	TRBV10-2	ASSESLSGYGYT
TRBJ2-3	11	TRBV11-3	ASSLLAGGTQY
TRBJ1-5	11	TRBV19	ASSNLEKQGQH
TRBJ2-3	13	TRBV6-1	ASSDSTSRRDTQY
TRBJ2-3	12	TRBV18	ASSPTAGGHTQY
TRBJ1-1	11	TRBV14	ASSLQGNTEAF
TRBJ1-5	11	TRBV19	ATSSVVNQPQH
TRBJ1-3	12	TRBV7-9	ASSLVRGGNTIY
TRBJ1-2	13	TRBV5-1	ASSEGGQVRYGYT
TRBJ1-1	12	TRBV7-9	ASSTSAGGTEAF
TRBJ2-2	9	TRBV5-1	ASREAGELF
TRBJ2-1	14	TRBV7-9	ASSIADRVVSNEQF
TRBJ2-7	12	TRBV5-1	ASSLVQGSYEQY
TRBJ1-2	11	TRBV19	ASRGTGGYGYT
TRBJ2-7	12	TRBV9	ASSALTGAGEQY
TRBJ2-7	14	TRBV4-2	ASSPSLGQPSYEQY
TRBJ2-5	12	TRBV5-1	ASSEAAPQETQY
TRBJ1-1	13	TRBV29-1	SVVRSVGDNTEAF
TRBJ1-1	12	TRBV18	ASSLNRGDTEAF
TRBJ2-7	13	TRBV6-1	ASRGIRGGEGEQY
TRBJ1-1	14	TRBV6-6	ASSYSGGGMNTEAF
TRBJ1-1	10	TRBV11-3	ASSSGRTEAF
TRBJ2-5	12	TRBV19	ASKTGGSGGTQY
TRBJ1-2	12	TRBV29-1	SVEDLEGIYSYT
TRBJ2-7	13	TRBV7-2	ASSPRTSGGIEQY
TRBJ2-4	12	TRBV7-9	ASSFPDTKNIQY
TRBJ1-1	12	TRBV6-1	ASKPRVLDTEAF
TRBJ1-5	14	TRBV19	ASSIVRGHRGGLQH
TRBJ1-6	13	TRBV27	ASSLGGSFNSPLH
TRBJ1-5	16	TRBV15	ATSRYPGAWTGDQPQH
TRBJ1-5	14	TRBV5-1	ASSLGTQGTNQPQH
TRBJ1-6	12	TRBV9	ASSEGGLGSPLH
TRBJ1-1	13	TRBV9	ASSPTGGATTEAF
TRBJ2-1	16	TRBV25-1	ASSLLAGGLFRYNEQF
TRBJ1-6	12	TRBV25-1	ASTRGVGNSPLH
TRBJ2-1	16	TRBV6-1	ASSEARSLLDSQLEQF
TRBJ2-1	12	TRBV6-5	ASSPGDRNNEQF
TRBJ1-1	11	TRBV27	AIVNRGRGEAF